The rows below give T cell receptor beta chains drawn from one sample of a study of blood T cell repertoires in COVID-19. Sequenced by immunoSEQ multiplex PCR; TCRdb stores in-frame clones only, minus some. Of around 100,000 clones in the sample, approximately 88% were seen once. The sample consisted of peripheral blood. All receptors derive from a woman aged 60-75 years with acute or convalescent COVID-19. The CDR3 runs from the conserved cysteine through the conserved F or W. Fields, in order: D gene, J gene, clone size, V gene, CDR3 DNA, CDR3 protein. The D gene is left open where the match is weak. Clone size, where shown, is once, few, many, or a class for clones that have expanded.

TRBD2,TRBJ2-3,-,TRBV9,TGTGCCAGCAGCCCCAGACTAGCGGGAGGGCCGAGGGAGAGCACAGATACGCAGTATTTT,CASSPRLAGGPRESTDTQYF
TRBD1,TRBJ2-1,-,TRBV11-3,TGTGCCAGCAGCGGCAGGGGGCCGGGGAATGAGCAGTTCTTC,CASSGRGPGNEQFF
-,TRBJ2-5,-,TRBV27,TGTGCCAGCAGTTTAGGCAGGTTTTACAAAGAGACCCAGTACTTC,CASSLGRFYKETQYF
-,TRBJ2-4,once,TRBV7-9,TGTGCCAGCAGCTTGTACTCTTACTCTTCTCATGACAAAAACATTCAGTACTTC,CASSLYSYSSHDKNIQYF
TRBD1,TRBJ2-5,-,TRBV28,TGTGCCAGCAGACCATGGACAGGGGGCAACCAAGAGACCCAGTACTTC,CASRPWTGGNQETQYF
TRBD2,TRBJ2-2,-,TRBV6-5,TGTGCCAGCAGTTCCCGGGACTACTCCACCGGGGAGCTGTTTTTT,CASSSRDYSTGELFF
TRBD1,TRBJ1-4,-,TRBV5-8,TGTGCCAGCAGCCTGGGACAGGGGGGAGAAAAACTGTTTTTT,CASSLGQGGEKLFF
TRBD2,TRBJ2-1,-,TRBV19,TGTGCCAGTAGTACCCCCCCCGGGACTAGCGGGAGAGGGGAGCAGTTCTTC,CASSTPPGTSGRGEQFF
-,TRBJ1-2,-,TRBV5-1,TGCGCCAGCAGCCCCCGGACACCTGGTGCCAACTATGGCTACACCTTC,CASSPRTPGANYGYTF
-,TRBJ2-7,-,TRBV19,TGTGCCACCCGGATCAATCACGGGACTCACGCCTACGAGCAGTACTTC,CATRINHGTHAYEQYF
-,TRBJ1-1,-,TRBV5-1,TGCGCCAGCAGCTTCCAACAGGGGAACACTGAAGCTTTCTTT,CASSFQQGNTEAFF
-,TRBJ1-1,-,TRBV19,TGTGCCAGTAGTATGAGGGCACTGAACACTGAAGCTTTCTTT,CASSMRALNTEAFF
TRBD1,TRBJ1-2,-,TRBV30,TGTGCCTGGGACAGGGGCGGCTACACCTTC,CAWDRGGYTF
-,TRBJ1-5,-,TRBV15,TGTGCCACCAGCAGAGATGTGAGTCTGCCCCAGCATTTT,CATSRDVSLPQHF
-,TRBJ2-5,-,TRBV27,TGTGCCAGCGCCAACCGCCGGGAGACCCAGTACTTC,CASANRRETQYF
TRBD2,TRBJ2-1,-,TRBV9,TGTGCCAGCAGCGTAGGAGCGGGAGCTTTCAATGAGCAGTTCTTC,CASSVGAGAFNEQFF
TRBD1,TRBJ1-1,-,TRBV18,TGTGCCAGCTCCCTGGGGACAGGGAACACTGAAGCTTTCTTT,CASSLGTGNTEAFF
TRBD1,TRBJ2-7,-,TRBV9,TGTGCCAGCAGCGTGGGACAGGGGGCCTACGAGCAGTACTTC,CASSVGQGAYEQYF
TRBD1,TRBJ1-5,-,TRBV6-2/TRBV6-3,TGTGCCAGCAGTTATTCATGGGACAGGGTACAGCCCCAGCATTTT,CASSYSWDRVQPQHF
-,TRBJ1-5,-,TRBV10-3,TGTGCCATCAGTGACTCATTAGGCAATCAGCCCCAGCATTTT,CAISDSLGNQPQHF
-,TRBJ2-5,-,TRBV6-4,TGTGCCAGCAGTGACGGGCAGGGAGAGACCCAGTACTTC,CASSDGQGETQYF
-,TRBJ1-5,-,TRBV9,TGTGCCAGCAGCGTAGCGGGGGAAAGCAATCAGCCCCAGCATTTT,CASSVAGESNQPQHF
-,TRBJ1-1,-,TRBV9,TGTGCCAGCAGCACAGAGGGCAGATTGAACACTGAAGCTTTCTTT,CASSTEGRLNTEAFF
TRBD2,TRBJ2-7,-,TRBV28,TGTGCCAGCGGACTAGCGGGAGGGCCCCAATACGAGCAGTACTTC,CASGLAGGPQYEQYF
TRBD1,TRBJ1-1,-,TRBV25-1,TGTGCCAGCAGTGTCCGGGACAGGGGCAGGCTGGGAACTGAAGCTTTCTTT,CASSVRDRGRLGTEAFF
-,TRBJ2-5,-,TRBV5-5,TGTGCCAGCGCGGGCAAGTGGGAGACCCAGTACTTC,CASAGKWETQYF
-,TRBJ1-2,-,TRBV5-6,TGTGCCAGCAGCTTGTCTGCAGGATCCTATGGCTACACCTTC,CASSLSAGSYGYTF
-,TRBJ1-1,-,TRBV28,TGTGCCAGCGGAACGCGGGCTTTCTTT,CASGTRAFF
-,TRBJ2-7,-,TRBV30,TGTGCCTGGAGTGTAGGGGCATACGAGCAGTACTTC,CAWSVGAYEQYF
-,TRBJ2-1,-,TRBV6-5,TGTGCCAGCAGTTACCCGCTGGGAGGGGGAGTCGGTGAGCAGTTCTTC,CASSYPLGGGVGEQFF
-,TRBJ1-1,-,TRBV28,TGTGCCAGCATTCCCCGGGAAGAACGGAAAGCTTTCTTT,CASIPREERKAFF
-,TRBJ2-1,-,TRBV2,TGTGCCAGCAGTGAAGTGAGTGAGCAGTTCTTC,CASSEVSEQFF
TRBD2,TRBJ2-3,-,TRBV6-1,TGTGCCAGCAGTGATTTCCACGGGAGGGGCACAGATACGCAGTATTTT,CASSDFHGRGTDTQYF
-,TRBJ2-3,-,TRBV27,TGTGCCAGCAGTTTCGGTCAGGGTGAAGAGGATACGCAGTATTTT,CASSFGQGEEDTQYF